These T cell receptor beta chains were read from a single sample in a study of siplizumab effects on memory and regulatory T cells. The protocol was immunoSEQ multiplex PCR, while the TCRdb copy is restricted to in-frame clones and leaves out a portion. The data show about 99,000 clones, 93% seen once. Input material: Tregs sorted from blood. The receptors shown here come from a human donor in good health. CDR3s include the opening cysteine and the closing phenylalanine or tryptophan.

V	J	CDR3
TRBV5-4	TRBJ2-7	CASSWTGTYEQYF
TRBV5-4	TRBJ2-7	CASSFAGRPYEQYF
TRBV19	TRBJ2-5	CASSGGGETQYF
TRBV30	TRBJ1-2	CAWGVPAHGYTF
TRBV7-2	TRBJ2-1	CASSLVTGYNEQFF
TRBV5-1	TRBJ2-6	CASSGGGTGANVLTF
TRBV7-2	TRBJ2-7	CASSTAHRVYEQYF
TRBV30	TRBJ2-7	CAWSRAYEQYF
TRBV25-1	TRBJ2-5	CASSEYLGGGETQYF
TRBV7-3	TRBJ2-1	CASSPRQGDGNEQFF
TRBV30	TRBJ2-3	CAWSVKSAVQDTQYF
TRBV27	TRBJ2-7	CASSTSFGGSEQYF
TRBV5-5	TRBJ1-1	CASSLSGRPVAFF
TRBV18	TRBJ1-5	CASSPGTGGDQPQHF
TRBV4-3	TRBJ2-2	CASSQVQGAGELFF
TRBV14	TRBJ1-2	CASSQWDYGYTF
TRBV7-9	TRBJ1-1	CASSLAVGGGNTEAFF
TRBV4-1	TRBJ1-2	CASSQGGPGQAFNYGYTF
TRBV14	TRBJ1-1	CASSQGQGMNTEAFF
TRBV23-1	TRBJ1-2	CASSYRTYGYTF
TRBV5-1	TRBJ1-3	CASSLAGRSGGNTIYF
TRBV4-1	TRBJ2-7	CASSQDLREQYF
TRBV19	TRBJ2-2	CASSIRGRANTGELFF
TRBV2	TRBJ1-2	CASKRAGANYGYTF
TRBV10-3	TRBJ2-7	CATRRGTVQYF
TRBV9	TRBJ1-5	CASSRTGDVLQPQHF
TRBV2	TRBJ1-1	CASGGSGTEAFF
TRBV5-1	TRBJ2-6	CASSRDGASGANVLTF
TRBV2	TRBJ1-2	CASSSPRSYTF
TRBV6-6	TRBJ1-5	CATGDRQGVMVQPQHF
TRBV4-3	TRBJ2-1	CASSQDPQASYNEQFF
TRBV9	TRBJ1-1	CASSSTVDTEAFF
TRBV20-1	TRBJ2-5	CSATIGETQYF
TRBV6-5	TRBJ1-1	CASSLTGPGGTEAFF
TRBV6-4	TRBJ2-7	CASSGSRRNPPYEQYF
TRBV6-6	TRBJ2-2	CASSSTGGTGELFF
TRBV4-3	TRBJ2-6	CASSQSGTGANVLTF